Included here is one T cell receptor beta chain sequence, with context. The antigen is undetermined. This sample is part of a study of T cell responses to AZD1222 COVID-19 vaccine. Findings of the study overall: Epitopes outside B.1.351 and B.1.1.7 mutated regions reportedly drew nearly half of spike TCRs. Distributed over spike, vaccine-associated CD4 TCRs predominated at 160-218 and 743-854. Just five to seven AZD1222 recipients tested seropositive at baseline.

This CDR3 has 17 amino acids. The ends were cut back, 1 base at V and 0 bases at J, with 13 bases in the middle. The V gene's germline CDR1 is SGHTA and CDR2 FQGNSA. Produced via immunoSEQ multiplex PCR; TCRdb's table is partial and in-frame only. The sample has under 140,000 clones; 92% are singletons. Sequences were derived from peripheral blood, sampled on day 0 of AZD1222 vaccination. The receptor comes from an adult in good health. The J gene is TRBJ1-3, the V gene TRBV7-2; D call uncertain. The CDR3 loop reads CASSLGYVPNSGNTIYF. CDR3 nucleotides: TGTGCCAGCAGCTTAGGTTACGTTCCTAACTCTGGAAACACCATATATTTT.